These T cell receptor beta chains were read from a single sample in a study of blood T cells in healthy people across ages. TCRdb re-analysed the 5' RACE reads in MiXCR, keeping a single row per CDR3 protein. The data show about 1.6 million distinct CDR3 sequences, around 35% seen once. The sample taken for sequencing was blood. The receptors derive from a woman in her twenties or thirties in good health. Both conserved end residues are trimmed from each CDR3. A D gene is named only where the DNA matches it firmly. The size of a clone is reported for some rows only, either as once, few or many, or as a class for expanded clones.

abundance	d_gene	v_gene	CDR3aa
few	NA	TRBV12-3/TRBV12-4	ASLGPGLNGYT
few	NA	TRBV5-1	ASSLMLERTDTQY
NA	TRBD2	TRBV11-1	ASSPLAAGSNEQY
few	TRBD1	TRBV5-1	ASRQGLRGTDTQY
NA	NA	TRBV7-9	ASSSERPNSGANVLT
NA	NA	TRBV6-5	ASAPGFDQPQH
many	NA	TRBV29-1	SVTHEEGYEQY
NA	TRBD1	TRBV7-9	VSSATGTGKTDTQY
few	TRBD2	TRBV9	ASSGRLAGGTNNEQF
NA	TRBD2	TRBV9	ASSDRLSGTPRDEQF
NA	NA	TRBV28	ASSFGGSGANGLT
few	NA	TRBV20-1	SARSDRQPTYNEQF
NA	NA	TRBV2	ASREDDSATQY